This T cell receptor (beta chain) was documented in a study of blood T cell repertoires in COVID-19. As for the study in general: Whether acute or convalescent, the COVID-19 samples came from the United States, Italy and Spain. T cells, B-cell-depleted T cells, or PBMCs supplied cDNA or gDNA.

Per the authors' pipeline: Reference gene primer amplification yielded estimated nucleated cell counts. The data were produced by immunoSEQ multiplex PCR, yet TCRdb's version contains in-frame clones alone and is incomplete. V and J calls plus clone size are reproduced from that table; the DNA served to infer D and trimming. Of approximately 94,000 clones in the sample, just over 85% were seen once. In germline, CDR1 is MNHNS, CDR2 SASEGT. The CDR3 covers 16 residues. Losses at the gene ends were 0 bases for V and 8 bases for J; bases not matched to a gene: 10. This chain links TRBV6-1 with TRBJ2-1; TRBD2 agrees at 7 bases. Sequencing was done on a sample of peripheral blood. The TCR was taken from a human donor in a cohort sampled during active COVID-19. The CDR3 sequence is CASSEAVSGTKYEQFF. The DNA of the CDR3 is TGTGCCAGCAGTGAAGCGGTCTCCGGGACTAAGTATGAGCAGTTCTTC.